The table lists the clone carrying this T cell receptor (beta chain) with a count of one. Its target is unknown. These donors counted as nominally healthy when sampled, but unrecorded immune exposures were likely. The PCR made use of 60 Vbeta and 13 Jbeta primers. The repertoire was sequenced with immunoSEQ multiplex PCR; TCRdb's copy has only in-frame clones and lacks some. The sample shows 180,000 or so clones, about 85% of them seen only once. This sample stems from a study of cytomegalovirus exposure and HLA in healthy donors. Points from the study as a whole: The study dropped some indistinguishable V segments, TRBV6-2 and TRBV6-3 among them.

Germline lookup yields CDR1 SEHNR and CDR2 FQNEAQ (reference sequence). With 0 bases removed from V and 1 base from J, the gap between germline ends came to 9 bases. This CDR3 contains 15 residues. The sequencing input was PBMCs. The sequence was collected from a girl aged 10-17 years in good health and CMV-seropositive. The V and J genes are TRBV7-9 and TRBJ1-1, with D hard to call. DNA for the CDR3: TGTGCCAGCAGCTTAGCGCAGGTTGAGAACACTGAAGCTTTCTTT. Protein product: CASSLAQVENTEAFF.